Below are 27 T cell receptor beta chains sequenced from a single sample in a study of metastatic and nonmetastatic thyroid tumors. No treatment had been given to any patient before thyroid surgery. TCRdb re-analyzed the PCR reads using MiXCR. The sample lists approximately 35,000 clones, 18% occurring once. The sample consisted of blood. The source is a male donor with papillary thyroid cancer or a benign thyroid nodule (not recorded which). Some clones in this sample may be carry-over from other donors' samples.

This clone was found many times. The chain has TRBV20-1 and TRBJ1-5; TRBD1 is a possible D gene (5 bases). Germline V lookup: CDR1 DFQATT, CDR2 SNEGSKA (reference sequence). Trimming took off 5 bases at V and 0 bases at J, with 14 bases between the two ends. This CDR3 region has 15 residues. The CDR3 region is CSARDGYFSNQPQHF. CDR3 coding DNA: TGCAGTGCTCGGGACGGGTACTTTAGCAATCAGCCCCAGCATTTT.

This clone has a count of ten or more. The rearrangement links TRBV6-1 to TRBJ2-2; no definite D call. Germline CDR1 is MNHNS and CDR2 is SASEGT. This CDR3 spans 14 amino acids. With 5 bases removed from V and 1 base from J, the gap between germline ends came to 8 bases. The CDR3 loop is CASSKERNTGELFF. In DNA, the CDR3 is TGTGCCAGCAGTAAAGAGCGGAACACCGGGGAGCTGTTTTTT.

This clone was seen more than once but under ten times. The chain recombines TRBV6-1 with TRBJ1-2; maybe TRBD1 (5 bases). V gave up 3 bases and J gave up 4 bases, with 9 bases separating them. The germline gives CDR1 MNHNS, CDR2 SASEGT. CDR3 size: 13 residues. CDR3 in amino acids: CASSDRESYGYTF. For the CDR3, the DNA is TGTGCCAGCAGTGACAGGGAGTCCTATGGCTACACCTTC.

This clone is termed medium-sized. The chain couples TRBV6-1 to TRBJ2-2, with 7 bases matching TRBD1. CDR1 MNHNS and CDR2 SASEGT come from the germline V gene. Trimming cost V 9 bases and J 5 bases; bases outside gene matches: 6. The CDR3 spans 13 residues. The DNA for the CDR3 is TGTGCCAGTTCGACAGGGCGGACCGGGGAGCTGTTTTTT. Translating it yields CASSTGRTGELFF.

This clone was counted between two and nine times. The chain employs TRBV6-6 and TRBJ2-5; tentatively, D is TRBD1 (6 bases). Germline V gene lookup returns CDR1 MNHNY and CDR2 SVGAGI (reference sequence). V lost 2 bases to trimming and J lost 0 bases, with 10 bases between them. The CDR3 covers 15 residues. CDR3 region: CASSYGGGNQETQYF. The CDR3 nucleotides read TGTGCCAGCAGTTACGGGGGCGGCAACCAAGAGACCCAGTACTTC.

The genes are TRBV20-1 and TRBJ2-1; a weak D match, TRBD1 (9 bases). The length of the CDR3 is 19 residues. Trimming took off 0 bases at V and 3 bases at J, with 24 bases between the two ends. From germline, CDR1 is DFQATT and CDR2 SNEGSKA (reference sequence). CDR3 DNA: TGCAGTGCTAGAGATCCGACTCGGGGGGGGACAGGGCTCTACAATGAGCAGTTCTTC. It codes for CSARDPTRGGTGLYNEQFF.

This clone was seen at least ten times. The rearrangement joins TRBV12-3 or TRBV12-4 to TRBJ2-2; TRBD1 is a possible D gene (5 bases). The CDR3 spans 12 residues. Trimming left V 6 bases short and J 16 bases short, with 18 bases between. The CDR3 here is CASRRPGQGAFF. In DNA form, the CDR3 reads TGTGCCAGCAGGCGTCCTGGACAAGGGGCGTTTTTT.

This clone is labeled medium-sized. This sequence joins TRBV6-5 and TRBJ2-7; possible D gene TRBD1, 6 bases. The V gene's germline CDR1 is MNHEY and CDR2 SVGAGI. CDR3 length: 15 residues. V was clipped by 2 bases and J by 3 bases, with 14 bases between them. CDR3: CASSYERGGIYEQYF. The CDR3 DNA reads as TGTGCCAGCAGTTACGAGAGAGGGGGAATCTACGAGCAGTACTTC.

Written as DNA, the CDR3 is TGTGCCAGCAGCTCAGATAGCGGGGGGACAGATACGCAGTATTTT. Translation: CASSSDSGGTDTQYF. This chain links TRBV11-2 with TRBJ2-3, with 10 bases that match TRBD2. CDR3 length equals 15 residues. V shed 4 bases, J shed 3 bases, and the junction held 4 bases outside the gene matches. CDR1 and CDR2 from the germline V gene are SGHAT and FQNNGV.

This clone has ten or more counts. The gene calls are TRBV6-1 and TRBJ1-5, with D maybe TRBD1 (6 bases). The CDR3 sequence is 13 residues long. Germline assignment: CDR1 MNHNS and CDR2 SASEGT. Trimming took 5 bases from V and 5 from J, leaving 10 bases between them. For the CDR3, the DNA is TGTGCCAGCAGTCAGGACAGCTATCAGCCCCAGCATTTT. Encoded protein: CASSQDSYQPQHF.

This clone was seen many times. J is TRBJ2-5 and V is TRBV6-1; possible D gene TRBD1, 6 bases. The CDR3 is made up of 15 amino acids. Germline V gene sequence: CDR1 MNHNS, CDR2 SASEGT. V was clipped by 5 bases and J by 2 bases, with 15 bases between them. CDR3 coding DNA: TGTGCCAGCAGTAAAGGGACAAACCCTCAAGAGACCCAGTACTTC. Protein: CASSKGTNPQETQYF.

The sample holds a few counts of this clone. The rearrangement uses TRBV28 and TRBJ2-7; 8 nucleotides line up with TRBD1. Per germline, CDR1 MDHEN and CDR2 SYDVKM. CDR3 length: 15 amino acids. The ends lost 7 bases at V and 2 bases at J; junction bases unmatched: 10. CDR3 loop: CASTRPGTGTYEQYF. The CDR3 DNA follows: TGTGCCAGCACCCGCCCCGGGACAGGCACCTACGAGCAGTACTTC.

There are many counts of this clone. This chain uses TRBV3-1 with TRBJ1-1; D not resolved. V was cut by 1 base and J by 7 bases, with 7 bases left in between. CDR3 length: 12 amino acids. The germline gives CDR1 LGHDT, CDR2 YNNKEL (reference sequence). Here the CDR3 reads CASSQAGIEAFF. CDR3 coding DNA: TGTGCCAGCAGCCAAGCTGGTATTGAAGCTTTCTTT. The full variable domain, rest sourced from reference TRBV3-1 and TRBJ1-1, is DTAVSQTPKYLVTQMGNDKSIKCEQNLGHDTMYWYKQDSKKFLKIMFSYNNKELIINETVPNRFSPKSPDKAHLNLHINSLELGDSAVYFCASSQAGIEAFFGQGTRLTVV.

As for this clone: The junction does not match germline at one end; this may be a read error. The V and J genes are TRBV27 and TRBJ2-6; D possibly corresponds to TRBD2 (7 bases). The CDR3 spans 18 residues. Germline V gene lookup returns CDR1 MNHEY and CDR2 SMNVEV (reference sequence). This CDR3 reads CASTSLAASYRGANVMTF. The CDR3 coding sequence is TGTGCCAGCACGAGCCTGGCAGCCTCTTACCGGGGGGCCAACGTCATGACTTTC.

This clone was counted many times. The rearrangement uses TRBV30 and TRBJ1-3; D perhaps matches TRBD1 (5 bases). V was cut by 3 bases and J by 4 bases, with 13 bases left in between. There are 14 residues in the CDR3. Germline V gene lookup returns CDR1 GTSNPN and CDR2 SVGIG (reference sequence). In DNA, the CDR3 is TGTGCCTGGAGGGACACAGCTGCCGGAAACACCATATATTTT. Encoded protein: CAWRDTAAGNTIYF.

This clone occurred many times. Since a much larger clone is just one base distant, this may be a read error. This chain links TRBV24-1 with TRBJ2-3, with D possibly being TRBD2 (5 bases). The CDR3 totals 14 residues. The germline V gene has CDR1 KGHDR and CDR2 SFDVKD. Trimming took off 11 bases at V and 4 bases at J, with 18 bases between the two ends. DNA of the CDR3: TGTGCCATCCCCGGTAATGGTAGCGCAGATACGCAGTATTTT. Encoded protein: CAIPGNGSADTQYF.

This clone came up a few times. The chain combines TRBV10-3 with TRBJ1-3; D possibly corresponds to TRBD1 (5 bases). V lost 3 bases and J 1 base, leaving 10 bases between the germline ends. This CDR3 comprises 15 residues. Germline V gene data show CDR1 as ENHRY and CDR2 as SYGVKD. The CDR3 nucleotides read TGTGCCATCAGTGATGATAGGGGTTCTGGAAACACCATATATTTT. This translates into CAISDDRGSGNTIYF.

This clone was seen ten or more times. The gene calls are TRBV5-1 and TRBJ2-7, with 11 nucleotides matching TRBD2. Per germline, CDR1 SGHRS and CDR2 YFSETQ. The J segment lost 5 bases and the V segment lost 5 bases, leaving 6 bases of the junction unmatched. This CDR3 has 14 residues. The CDR3 coding sequence is TGCGCCAGCAGGCCCACTAGCGGGAGAAACGAGCAGTACTTC. It specifies CASRPTSGRNEQYF.

Comment on this clone: The junction does not match germline at one end; this may be a read error. The V call is TRBV2, the J call TRBJ2-7, with 7 positions matching TRBD2. Germline V gene sequence: CDR1 SNHLY, CDR2 FYNNEI. The CDR3 loop spans 17 amino acids. DNA of the CDR3: TGTGCCAGCAGTGTTGGCGGGTCCGGGGGGATCCCATACTCTACATATTTC. This codes for CASSVGGSGGIPYSTYF. The variable domain in full, completed from reference TRBV2 and TRBJ2-7, reads EPEVTQTPSHQVTQMGQEVILRCVPISNHLYFYWYRQILGQKVEFLVSFYNNEISEKSEIFDDQFSVERPDGSNFTLKIRSTKLEDSAMYFCASSVGGSGGIPYSTYFGPGTRLTVT.

This clone came up many times. At one boundary the junction diverges from the germline segment, which might be a read error. Other DNA sequences in the sample encode the same CDR3. The CDR3 DNA sequence: TGCGCCAGCAGCTTCGCGGGACTCGACAATGAACAGTTCTTC. It encodes CASSFAGLDNEQFF. This chain uses TRBV5-1 with TRBJ2-1; D might be TRBD2 (6 bases). The germline gives CDR1 SGHRS, CDR2 YFSETQ. The CDR3 has 14 residues.

The sample holds a few counts of this clone. V is TRBV6-5 and J is TRBJ2-1; 8 nucleotides agree with TRBD2. Germline loops: CDR1 MNHEY, CDR2 SVGAGI. This CDR3 contains 16 residues. The junction had 11 bases not matched to a gene; V was cut back by 2 bases and J by 8 bases. In DNA form, the CDR3 reads TGTGCCAGCAGTTACGCAGCGGGAGATGTAAGGGATGAGCAGTTCTTC. Translating gives CASSYAAGDVRDEQFF.

This clone was observed at least ten times. The chain couples TRBV2 to TRBJ1-5; D is unclear. Germline V CDR1 and CDR2: SNHLY, FYNNEI. V was clipped by 5 bases and J by 0 bases, with 11 bases between them. This CDR3 is 15 amino acids long. DNA of the CDR3: TGTGCCAGCAGTCGGACGGATTATAGCAATCAGCCCCAGCATTTT. This codes for CASSRTDYSNQPQHF.

This clone has a count of ten or more. V gene TRBV18 combines with J gene TRBJ2-2, with D perhaps matching TRBD1 (6 bases). Germline V gene sequence: CDR1 KGHSH, CDR2 LQKENI. Trimming cost V 3 bases and J 6 bases, with 11 bases left between them. The CDR3 covers 14 residues. This CDR3 is CASSPSQGSGELFF. Here the CDR3 DNA reads TGTGCCAGCTCACCCAGCCAGGGGTCCGGGGAGCTGTTTTTT. The whole variable domain, filled in from reference TRBV18 and TRBJ2-2, reads NAGVMQNPRHLVRRRGQEARLRCSPMKGHSHVYWYRQLPEEGLKFMVYLQKENIIDESGMPKERFSAEFPKEGPSILRIQQVVRGDSAAYFCASSPSQGSGELFFGEGSRLTVL.

This clone was counted many times. V gene TRBV11-2 combines with J gene TRBJ1-5; D remains ambiguous. The CDR3 loop spans 13 amino acids. The germline CDR1 and CDR2 sequences are SGHAT and FQNNGV. Trimming stripped 5 bases from V and 5 bases from J, with 10 bases between. CDR3 sequence reads: CASSTTLDQPQHF. DNA for the CDR3: TGTGCCAGCAGCACTACCTTGGATCAGCCCCAGCATTTT.

There are many counts of this clone. This chain uses TRBV5-8 with TRBJ2-2, with TRBD2 matching 8 bases. Trimming removed 4 bases from V and 6 bases from J; junction bases left unmatched: 5. The CDR3 runs 14 residues. Germline loops: CDR1 SGHTS, CDR2 YDEGEE. DNA for the CDR3: TGTGCCAGCAGCCCCAGACTAGCGTCCGGGGAGCTGTTTTTT. Amino acids: CASSPRLASGELFF.

This clone was seen more than once but under ten times. J is TRBJ1-2 and V is TRBV2; weak D call: TRBD1 (6 bases). V was clipped by 4 bases and J by 3 bases, with 12 bases between them. The CDR3 contains 14 residues. Germline CDR1 is SNHLY and CDR2 is FYNNEI. The CDR3 nucleotides read TGTGCCAGCAGTGTGGACAGAGAGGACTATGGCTACACCTTC. It encodes CASSVDREDYGYTF.

This clone was found many times. The J gene is TRBJ2-7, the V gene TRBV27; 14 bases line up with TRBD2. The CDR3 spans 15 residues. Germline trimming cut 5 bases from V and 4 bases from J; bases unmatched to any gene: 4. Per the germline V gene, CDR1 is MNHEY and CDR2 is SMNVEV (reference sequence). The CDR3 loop reads CASSPWTSGRYEQYF. Here the CDR3 DNA reads TGTGCCAGCAGTCCTTGGACTAGCGGGAGGTACGAGCAGTACTTC.